This T cell receptor (beta chain) originates from a study of tissue T cells after allogeneic stem cell transplantation. General study points: The study did not identify alloreactive or antigen-specific tissue TCRs, and some clones might be persisting host cells. Only a limited share of tissue TCRs appeared in blood or spleen.

Germline CDR1 SGHSA, CDR2 FRNQAP. V lost 3 bases to trimming and J lost 3 bases, with 11 bases between them. The CDR3 runs 14 residues. Sequencing used immunoSEQ multiplex PCR; TCRdb keeps in-frame clones, though not all of them. The data hold fewer than 6,000 clones, with roughly half observed a single time. The time point: mouse harvest day 7 after allogeneic transplant. Mouse grafts combined 10^7 T-cell-depleted bone marrow cells with 10^6 splenic CD5+ T cells. Mice had MHC-mismatched B6 into BALB/c GVHD, sampled day 7 or 14. This clone was picked up a small number of times. What it binds is not known. Gene names and germline match the mouse. The read ends 1 residue early relative to the CDR3; the germline J gene fills the gap.

The sequence came from a female BALB/c mouse given C57BL/6 T cells with graft-versus-host disease after an allogeneic hematopoietic cell transplant. Sequenced: skin. The V gene is TRBV16, the J gene TRBJ1-1, with D perhaps matching TRBD1 (5 bases). This CDR3 reads CASSFGRGDTEVFF. The DNA read from the CDR3 is TGTGCAAGCAGCTTTGGGAGAGGGGACACAGAAGTCTTC.